A few counts support the clone carrying this TCR beta chain. As yet, its antigen is unknown. One junction end disagrees with the germline gene, perhaps due to a read error. The data belong to a study of CD8 T cells in ankylosing spondylitis. This CDR3 is built from 15 residues. Looked up from germline, CDR1 is SGDLS and CDR2 is YYNGEE. Study-level results: Disease-linked clones reportedly concentrated significantly in matched ankylosing spondylitis synovial fluid. Blood of patients with ankylosing spondylitis appeared to be characterized by a TCR beta motif of eight or nine highly homologous variants.

MiXCR, applied by TCRdb to the 5' RACE reads, yields one record per CDR3 protein. The repertoire holds 7,500 to 10,000 distinct CDR3 sequences, with roughly 6% as singletons. The rearrangement joins TRBV9 to TRBJ2-1; D may correspond to TRBD1 or TRBD2 (5 bases each). This TCR came from a female donor with ankylosing spondylitis or in good health (not recorded which). The sequenced sample consisted of blood, either unsorted or a sorted T cell fraction (not recorded which). For the CDR3, the DNA is TGTGCCAGCAGCGCGAGGGGAGTATCCTACAATGAGCATTTCTTC. As protein: CASSARGVSYNEHFF.